These 25 T cell receptor beta chains came from one sample sequenced in a study of T cell responses to AZD1222 COVID-19 vaccine. TCRdb's table, derived via immunoSEQ multiplex PCR, lists solely in-frame clones and lacks some. The data hold about 180,000 clones, with about nine tenths observed a single time. Sequencing used peripheral blood, obtained 28 days after the second AZD1222 dose. Receptors originate from an adult who received the AZD1222 COVID-19 vaccine.

The V and J genes are TRBV7-9 and TRBJ2-1, with 7 bases aligning to TRBD2. In germline, CDR1 is SEHNR, CDR2 FQNEAQ (reference sequence). This CDR3 has 15 residues. Trimming took 2 bases from V and 2 from J; bases not matched to a gene: 3. The CDR3 DNA reads TGTGCCAGCAGCTTAACTAGCGCGACCTACAATGAGCAGTTCTTC. It translates to CASSLTSATYNEQFF.

The chain joins TRBV2 to TRBJ2-3, with TRBD2 identical over 10 bases. CDR1 and CDR2 from the germline V gene are SNHLY and FYNNEI. This CDR3 is 15 amino acids long. Losses at the gene ends were 4 bases for V and 2 bases for J; bases not matched to a gene: 3. CDR3 region: CASSVSGGITDTQYF. For the CDR3, the DNA is TGTGCCAGCAGTGTTAGCGGGGGGATCACAGATACGCAGTATTTT.

The chain links TRBV6-1 to TRBJ1-5; 11 bases are shared with TRBD1. The CDR3 runs 17 residues. Unmatched junction bases numbered 4, after V lost 2 bases and J lost 1 base. Germline V gives CDR1 MNHNS, CDR2 SASEGT. In nucleotides, the CDR3 is TGTGCCAGCAGTGAACCTAGGACAGGGGGCAGCAATCAGCCCCAGCATTTT. Residues: CASSEPRTGGSNQPQHF.

J is TRBJ1-1 and V is TRBV6-5; 9 bases map to TRBD1. The V and J ends lost 6 bases and 5 bases, in that order; junction bases with no gene match: 7. There are 14 residues in the CDR3. Germline CDR1 and CDR2: MNHEY and SVGAGI. CDR3 residues: CASREDRGWTEAFF. The CDR3 DNA reads TGTGCCAGCAGAGAGGACAGGGGATGGACTGAAGCTTTCTTT.

A note on this clone: The sample carries other DNA sequences with the same CDR3. CDR3 amino acids: CASSLPGTDTQYF. CDR3 in DNA: TGTGCCAGCAGCTTGCCGGGCACAGATACGCAGTATTTT. This chain joins TRBV5-4 and TRBJ2-3; D remains unclear. CDR3 size: 13 residues. The V and J ends lost 1 base and 1 base respectively, with 4 bases between them. CDR1 and CDR2 from the germline V gene are SGHNT and YYREEE (reference sequence).

This clone was picked up one time. This chain links TRBV27 with TRBJ2-7; weak D call: TRBD2 (7 bases). Germline loops: CDR1 MNHEY, CDR2 SMNVEV (reference sequence). This CDR3 comprises 16 residues. Trimming left V 4 bases short and J 2 bases short, with 18 bases between. The CDR3 is CASSSLGRGGTYEQYF. CDR3 coding DNA: TGTGCCAGCAGTTCCCTAGGGAGGGGGGGTACCTACGAGCAGTACTTC.

This rearrangement joins TRBV4-3 to TRBJ2-3; 7 bases agree with TRBD2. The length of the CDR3 is 16 residues. Germline CDR1 is LGHNA and CDR2 is YSLEER. V trimming: 1 base; J trimming: 3 bases; junction bases outside the gene matches: 7. The CDR3 is CASSQGWGLQTDTQYF. As DNA, the CDR3 is TGCGCCAGCAGCCAAGGGTGGGGACTACAAACAGATACGCAGTATTTT.

The rearrangement uses TRBV12-3 or TRBV12-4 and TRBJ2-5, with a tentative D call TRBD2 (6 bases). The V and J ends lost 1 base and 5 bases respectively, with 8 bases between them. This CDR3 region has 13 residues. The DNA for the CDR3 is TGTGCCAGCAGTTTAGTAGCGGTTGAGACCCAGTACTTC. It is translated as CASSLVAVETQYF.

The J gene is TRBJ2-2, the V gene TRBV7-6; D might be TRBD2 (7 bases). V lost 1 base, J lost 3 bases, and 12 bases lay in between. Per germline, CDR1 SGHVS and CDR2 FNYEAQ. The CDR3 contains 16 residues. The CDR3 loop reads CASSLGAGADTGELFF. The CDR3 DNA reads TGTGCCAGCAGCTTAGGGGCGGGGGCAGACACCGGGGAGCTGTTTTTT.

The V and J genes are TRBV7-9 and TRBJ1-2; weak D call: TRBD1 (6 bases). The ends were cut back, 5 bases at V and 8 bases at J, with 15 bases in the middle. The CDR3 runs to 13 residues. Germline CDR1 reads SEHNR; CDR2 reads FQNEAQ (reference sequence). The CDR3 nucleotides read TGTGCCAGCAGCCCGGGGGCGCCCCGGGGCTACACCTTC. Translation: CASSPGAPRGYTF.

The rearrangement links TRBV6-5 to TRBJ1-1; D is undetermined. Germline values: CDR1 MNHEY, CDR2 SVGAGI. The CDR3 totals 13 residues. With 8 bases removed from V and 1 base from J, the gap between germline ends came to 11 bases. The CDR3 is CASPETANTEAFF. DNA for the CDR3: TGTGCCAGCCCTGAAACAGCGAACACTGAAGCTTTCTTT.

CDR3 sequence reads: CASSVQGDEQFF. DNA of the CDR3: TGCGCCAGCAGCGTACAGGGGGATGAGCAGTTCTTC. The chain combines TRBV5-1 with TRBJ2-1, with TRBD1 matching 8 bases. CDR1 is SGHRS, CDR2 YFSETQ, per germline. The CDR3 contains 12 residues. Trimming at V came to 4 bases and at J to 8 bases, leaving 2 bases not matched to a gene.

This chain joins TRBV9 and TRBJ1-2, with 8 bases that match TRBD1. This CDR3 is 15 amino acids long. J was trimmed by 1 base and V by 3 bases; bases with no gene match: 5. Germline V gives CDR1 SGDLS, CDR2 YYNGEE. Here the CDR3 reads CASSGDRPLNYGYTF. The CDR3 coding sequence is TGTGCCAGCAGCGGGGACAGGCCCCTTAACTATGGCTACACCTTC.

This chain joins TRBV2 and TRBJ1-2, with 7 positions matching TRBD1. Germline-derived CDR1 and CDR2 are SNHLY and FYNNEI. After removal of 0 bases from V and 6 bases from J, the junction contained 4 bases not matched to a gene. The CDR3 has 14 residues. CDR3 in amino acids: CASSEAKTGNGYTF. DNA of the CDR3: TGTGCCAGCAGTGAAGCCAAGACAGGGAATGGCTACACCTTC.

The CDR3 DNA reads as TGTGCCACCCAAGGGCCAGGGAACACTGAAGCTTTCTTT. This codes for CATQGPGNTEAFF. The rearrangement links TRBV19 to TRBJ1-1; D remains unclear. This CDR3 has 13 amino acids. Germline lookup yields CDR1 LNHDA and CDR2 SQIVND (reference sequence). Trimming took 10 bases from V and 1 from J, leaving 13 bases between them.

The chain uses TRBV6-4 and TRBJ1-6; 7 bases align to TRBD1. The ends lost 4 bases at V and 7 bases at J; junction bases unmatched: 1. Germline V CDR1 and CDR2: MRHNA, SNTAGT. This CDR3 has 13 residues. CDR3 amino acids: CASSVQGNSPLHF. For the CDR3, the DNA is TGTGCCAGCAGTGTACAGGGGAATTCACCCCTCCACTTT.

The table lists this clone with a count of one. The chain's CDR3 is CASSLEEGATFF. The CDR3 region has the DNA TGCGCCAGCAGCTTAGAAGAGGGAGCAACTTTCTTT. The chain is built from TRBV5-1 and TRBJ1-1; unclear D gene. In germline, CDR1 is SGHRS, CDR2 YFSETQ. This CDR3 has 12 amino acids. V lost 2 bases and J lost 12, with 14 bases in between.

The rearrangement uses TRBV5-1 and TRBJ2-3; unclear D gene. Trimming cost V 4 bases and J 0 bases, with 9 bases left between them. This CDR3 region has 14 residues. In germline, CDR1 is SGHRS, CDR2 YFSETQ. The CDR3 bases are TGCGCCAGCAGCATCGGACCCAGCACAGATACGCAGTATTTT. Translation gives CASSIGPSTDTQYF.

V and J are TRBV6-6 and TRBJ2-7; weak D call: TRBD1 (5 bases). Trimming stripped 8 bases from V and 4 bases from J, with 21 bases between. The CDR3 sequence is 15 residues long. In germline, CDR1 is MNHNY, CDR2 SVGAGI (reference sequence). In nucleotides, the CDR3 is TGTGCCAGCCGCCTCGGAGACAGTGAAAGGTACGAGCAGTACTTC. Its protein product is CASRLGDSERYEQYF.

The chain has TRBV30 and TRBJ2-7; 8 positions agree with TRBD1. V lost 4 bases, J lost 4 bases, and 3 bases stayed unmatched. Germline CDR1 reads GTSNPN; CDR2 reads SVGIG (reference sequence). This CDR3 comprises 12 residues. This CDR3 is CAWTGGGYEQYF. In DNA, the CDR3 is TGTGCCTGGACAGGGGGCGGATACGAGCAGTACTTC.

V gene TRBV2 combines with J gene TRBJ2-1, with TRBD2 as a possible D gene (5 bases). CDR1 is SNHLY and CDR2 is FYNNEI in the germline V gene. The CDR3 spans 13 residues. Trimming stripped 7 bases from V and 0 bases from J, with 7 bases between. Written as DNA, the CDR3 is TGTGCCAGCAACCGGGACTCCTACAATGAGCAGTTCTTC. Its translation: CASNRDSYNEQFF.

A single count supports this clone. The chain links TRBV6-4 to TRBJ1-5, with 7 bases aligning to TRBD1. The germline CDR1 and CDR2 sequences are MRHNA and SNTAGT. The length of the CDR3 is 15 residues. The V and J ends lost 5 bases and 4 bases, in that order; junction bases with no gene match: 8. In DNA, the CDR3 is TGTGCCAGCAGTATCACAGGGGATGGGAATCAGCCCCAGCATTTT. This sequence encodes CASSITGDGNQPQHF.

V and J are TRBV9 and TRBJ2-1, with D maybe TRBD1 (6 bases). This CDR3 comprises 18 residues. Germline V gene sequence: CDR1 SGDLS, CDR2 YYNGEE. V was trimmed by 4 bases and J by 4 bases, leaving 24 bases between them. The CDR3 protein is CASSTRTSLGQPYNEQFF. CDR3 nucleotides: TGTGCCAGCAGCACCCGTACTTCCCTGGGACAACCTTACAATGAGCAGTTCTTC.

This chain uses TRBV18 with TRBJ2-5; 8 positions agree with TRBD1. CDR1 and CDR2 (germline): KGHSH, LQKENI. Trimming took 5 bases from V and 2 from J; bases not matched to a gene: 4. The CDR3 extends over 14 amino acids. The CDR3 reads CASSANRGQETQYF. In DNA, the CDR3 is TGTGCCAGCTCAGCAAACAGGGGGCAAGAGACCCAGTACTTC. The variable domain in full, with the rest retrieved from reference TRBV18 and TRBJ2-5, is NAGVMQNPRHLVRRRGQEARLRCSPMKGHSHVYWYRQLPEEGLKFMVYLQKENIIDESGMPKERFSAEFPKEGPSILRIQQVVRGDSAAYFCASSANRGQETQYFGPGTRLLVL.

This clone has just a few counts. The chain combines TRBV2 with TRBJ1-2; D is uncertain. CDR1 and CDR2 (germline): SNHLY, FYNNEI. V gave up 0 bases and J gave up 3 bases, with 8 bases separating them. The CDR3 consists of 14 residues. The CDR3 spells CASSEARSYYGYTF. The DNA of the CDR3 is TGTGCCAGCAGTGAAGCGCGTAGTTACTATGGCTACACCTTC.